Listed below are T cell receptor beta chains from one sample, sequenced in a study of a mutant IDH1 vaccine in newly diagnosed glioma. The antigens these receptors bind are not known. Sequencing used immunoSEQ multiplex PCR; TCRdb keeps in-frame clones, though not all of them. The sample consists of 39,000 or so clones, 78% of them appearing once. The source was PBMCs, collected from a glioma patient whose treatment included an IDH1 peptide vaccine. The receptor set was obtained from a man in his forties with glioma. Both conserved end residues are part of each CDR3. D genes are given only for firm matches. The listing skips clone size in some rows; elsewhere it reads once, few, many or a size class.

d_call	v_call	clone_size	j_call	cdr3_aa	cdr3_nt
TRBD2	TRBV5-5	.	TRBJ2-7	CASSLGLAATYEQYF	TGTGCCAGCAGCTTGGGGCTAGCGGCCACCTACGAGCAGTACTTC
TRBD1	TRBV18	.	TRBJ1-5	CASSLGQGGNQPQHF	TGTGCCAGCTCACTTGGACAGGGGGGCAATCAGCCCCAGCATTTT
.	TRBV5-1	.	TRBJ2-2	CASSLDARSGELFF	TGCGCCAGCAGCTTGGATGCACGAAGCGGGGAGCTGTTTTTT
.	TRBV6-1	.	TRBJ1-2	CASTGRIYAHGYTF	TGTGCCAGCACAGGTCGGATTTATGCTCATGGCTACACCTTC
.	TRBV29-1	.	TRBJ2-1	CSVGHQRNEQFF	TGCAGCGTAGGCCATCAGCGCAATGAGCAGTTCTTC
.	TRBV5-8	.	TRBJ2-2	CASSLTGVKAGELFF	TGTGCCAGCAGCTTGACCGGGGTTAAGGCCGGGGAGCTGTTTTTT
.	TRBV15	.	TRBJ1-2	CATSRDRTDSAIYGYTF	TGTGCCACCAGCAGAGATCGGACAGATTCGGCCATCTATGGCTACACCTTC
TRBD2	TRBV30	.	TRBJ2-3	CAWSTSGGPTDTQYF	TGTGCCTGGAGTACTAGCGGGGGCCCCACAGATACGCAGTATTTT
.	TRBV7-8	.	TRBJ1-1	CASSPQFGTEAFF	TGTGCCAGCAGCCCTCAGTTTGGCACTGAAGCTTTCTTT
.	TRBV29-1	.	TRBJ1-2	CSVSGAGATLERGGYTF	TGCAGCGTTTCAGGGGCAGGGGCGACCTTGGAGCGCGGTGGCTACACCTTC
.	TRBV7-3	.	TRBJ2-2	CASSPGTTGELFF	TGTGCCAGCAGCCCTGGGACAACTGGGGAGCTGTTTTTT
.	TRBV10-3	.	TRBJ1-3	CAIATGAVGNTIYF	TGTGCCATCGCTACGGGGGCTGTTGGAAACACCATATATTTT
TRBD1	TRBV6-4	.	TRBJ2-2	CASRGQGAGELFF	TGTGCCAGCAGGGGACAGGGCGCCGGGGAGCTGTTTTTT
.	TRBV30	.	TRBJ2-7	CAWSISPRGEQYF	TGTGCCTGGAGTATATCTCCTCGAGGTGAGCAGTACTTC
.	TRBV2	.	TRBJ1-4	CASRTDVNEKLFF	TGTGCCAGCAGGACGGACGTAAATGAAAAACTGTTTTTT
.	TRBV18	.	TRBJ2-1	CASSPSQRNNEQFF	TGTGCCAGCTCACCCTCTCAGAGAAACAATGAGCAGTTCTTC
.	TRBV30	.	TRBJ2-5	CAWSSVWETQYF	TGTGCCTGGAGTAGCGTATGGGAGACCCAGTACTTC
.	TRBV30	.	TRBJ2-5	CAVQTRRGRETQYF	TGTGCCGTCCAAACCCGCAGGGGGAGGGAGACCCAGTACTTC
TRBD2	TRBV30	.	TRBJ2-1	CAWSVRSGGTSSYNEQFF	TGTGCCTGGAGTGTACGTAGCGGGGGGACGAGCTCCTACAATGAGCAGTTCTTC
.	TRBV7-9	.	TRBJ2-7	CASSPPWTARISYEQYF	TGTGCCAGCAGCCCGCCGTGGACAGCTCGTATCTCCTACGAGCAGTACTTC
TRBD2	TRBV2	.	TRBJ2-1	CASGGLSSYNEQFF	TGTGCCAGCGGGGGACTAAGCTCCTACAATGAGCAGTTCTTC
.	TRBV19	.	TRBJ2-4	CASSGQIAKNIQYF	TGTGCCAGTAGCGGACAGATAGCCAAAAACATTCAGTACTTC
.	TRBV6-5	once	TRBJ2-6	CASSRRGSGANVLTF	TGTGCCAGCAGTCGACGAGGATCTGGGGCCAACGTCCTGACTTTC
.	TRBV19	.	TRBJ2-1	CASSPGTGMGFF	TGTGCCAGTAGTCCCGGGACTGGAATGGGGTTCTTC
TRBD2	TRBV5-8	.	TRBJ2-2	CASSMRTSGYTGELFF	TGTGCCAGCAGCATGAGGACTAGCGGATACACCGGGGAGCTGTTTTTT
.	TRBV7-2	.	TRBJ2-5	CASRADARGTQYF	TGTGCCAGCAGAGCGGACGCTCGGGGGACCCAGTACTTC
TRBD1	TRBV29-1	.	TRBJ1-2	CSVGDRFSNYGYTF	TGCAGCGTTGGGGACAGGTTCTCTAACTATGGCTACACCTTC
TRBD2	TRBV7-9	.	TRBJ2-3	CASSTGLAGGTDTQYF	TGTGCCAGCAGCACGGGACTAGCGGGGGGTACAGATACGCAGTATTTT
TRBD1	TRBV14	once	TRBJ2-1	CASSQGWGQGAGNEQFF	TGTGCCAGCAGCCAAGGATGGGGCCAGGGGGCTGGTAATGAGCAGTTCTTC
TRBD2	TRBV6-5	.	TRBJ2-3	CASTLLAGGADTQYF	TGTGCCAGCACCCTGCTAGCGGGGGGGGCTGATACGCAGTATTTT
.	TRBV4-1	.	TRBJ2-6	CASSRQVLSSGANVLTF	TGCGCCAGCAGCCGACAGGTACTAAGCTCTGGGGCCAACGTCCTGACTTTC
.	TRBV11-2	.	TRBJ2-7	CASSFRPALGSYEQYF	TGTGCCAGCAGCTTTCGTCCCGCGCTGGGCTCCTACGAGCAGTACTTC
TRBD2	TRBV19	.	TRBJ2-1	CASSIGLAGDNEQFF	TGTGCCAGTAGTATAGGACTAGCGGGGGACAATGAGCAGTTCTTC
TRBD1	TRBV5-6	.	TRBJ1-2	CASSFDRGGYTF	TGTGCCAGCAGCTTCGACAGGGGGGGCTACACCTTC
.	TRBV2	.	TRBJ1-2	CASSGAGASYGYTF	TGTGCCAGCAGTGGGGCGGGGGCTAGCTATGGCTACACCTTC
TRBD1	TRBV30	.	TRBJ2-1	CAWSSGQNNEQFF	TGTGCCTGGAGTTCGGGACAGAACAATGAGCAGTTCTTC
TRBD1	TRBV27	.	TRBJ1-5	CASSPYRDRDQPQHF	TGTGCCAGCAGTCCTTACCGTGACAGGGATCAGCCCCAGCATTTT
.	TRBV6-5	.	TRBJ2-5	CASGLQGGLSETQYF	TGTGCCAGCGGGTTGCAGGGGGGGCTGTCGGAGACCCAGTACTTC
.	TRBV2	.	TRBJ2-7	CASSPDYEQYF	TGTGCCAGCAGTCCCGACTACGAGCAGTACTTC
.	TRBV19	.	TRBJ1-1	CASSDPQGYTEAFF	TGTGCCAGTAGTGATCCGCAGGGTTACACTGAAGCTTTCTTT
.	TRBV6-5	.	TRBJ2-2	CASSFSRQNTGELFF	TGTGCCAGCAGTTTTTCCCGACAAAACACCGGGGAGCTGTTTTTT
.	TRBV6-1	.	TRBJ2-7	CASRAGSPYEQYF	TGTGCCAGCAGAGCCGGGAGTCCTTACGAGCAGTACTTC
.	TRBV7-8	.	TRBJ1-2	CASSDSLIWGYTF	TGTGCCAGCAGCGACTCCCTTATTTGGGGCTACACCTTC
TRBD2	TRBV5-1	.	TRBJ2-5	CASSPPVAGGLETQYF	TGCGCCAGCAGCCCGCCGGTAGCGGGGGGGCTGGAGACCCAGTACTTC
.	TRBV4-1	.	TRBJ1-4	CASSQGTGDEKLFF	TGCGCCAGCAGCCAAGGGACGGGGGATGAAAAACTGTTTTTT
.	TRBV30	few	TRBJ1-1	CAWSAPPTKAFF	TGTGCCTGGAGTGCACCCCCGACGAAAGCTTTCTTT
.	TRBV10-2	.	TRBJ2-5	CASSESKETQYF	TGCGCCAGCAGTGAGTCGAAGGAGACCCAGTACTTC
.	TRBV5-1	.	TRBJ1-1	CASSLDGTTNTEAFF	TGCGCCAGCAGCTTGGATGGGACAACGAACACTGAAGCTTTCTTT
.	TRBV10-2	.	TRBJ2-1	CASKRARAGDEQFF	TGCGCCAGCAAAAGGGCCAGGGCTGGGGATGAGCAGTTCTTC
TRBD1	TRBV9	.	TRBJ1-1	CASSEEGTGKNTEAFF	TGTGCCAGCAGCGAGGAAGGGACAGGGAAGAACACTGAAGCTTTCTTT
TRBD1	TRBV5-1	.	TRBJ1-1	CASSLVRGLSTEAFF	TGCGCCAGCAGCTTAGTCAGGGGGCTGAGCACTGAAGCTTTCTTT
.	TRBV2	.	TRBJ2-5	CASSRGLTYQETQYF	TGTGCCAGCAGCCGGGGGCTTACGTACCAAGAGACCCAGTACTTC
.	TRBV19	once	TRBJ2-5	CASSSQTGGKETQYF	TGTGCCAGTAGTTCCCAGACAGGAGGCAAAGAGACCCAGTACTTC
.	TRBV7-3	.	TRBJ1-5	CASSVTGGQPQHF	TGTGCCAGCAGCGTCACTGGGGGCCAGCCCCAGCATTTT
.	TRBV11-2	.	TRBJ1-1	CASSPVTRRGEAFF	TGTGCCAGCAGCCCGGTCACCCGGAGGGGAGAAGCTTTCTTT